The text below deals with one T cell receptor beta chain. Graves' hyperthyroidism was deemed stable given no ophthalmopathy progression within 18 months. It was around 10 ml of fresh peripheral blood that supplied the PBMCs. Amplified TCR beta CDR3 regions derived from RNA transcripts. An initial round of RT-PCR targeting the TCR CDR3 relied on the HTBI primer set. TCRdb analysed the multiplex PCR reads with MiXCR anew, one entry per CDR3 protein. The data contain roughly 700,000 distinct CDR3 sequences, 17% of them seen just once; the ten biggest clones take up 15% to 17%. The entry originates in a study of T cells in Graves' hyperthyroidism and ophthalmopathy. Study overall: Upon initial diagnosis and before any treatment, peripheral blood was collected.

The CDR3 contains 15 residues. Germline V gene data show CDR1 as DFQATT and CDR2 as SNEGSKA (reference sequence). V lost 4 bases to trimming and J lost 4 bases, with 19 bases between them. This clonotype originated in a man aged 50 to 59 with Graves' hyperthyroidism. This chain connects TRBV20-1 to TRBJ1-2; tentatively, D is TRBD1 (5 bases). The sequencing input was blood. Written as DNA, the CDR3 is TGCAGTGCTATCGGGACCTCCACAATCGTCTATGGCTACACCTTC. It is translated as CSAIGTSTIVYGYTF.